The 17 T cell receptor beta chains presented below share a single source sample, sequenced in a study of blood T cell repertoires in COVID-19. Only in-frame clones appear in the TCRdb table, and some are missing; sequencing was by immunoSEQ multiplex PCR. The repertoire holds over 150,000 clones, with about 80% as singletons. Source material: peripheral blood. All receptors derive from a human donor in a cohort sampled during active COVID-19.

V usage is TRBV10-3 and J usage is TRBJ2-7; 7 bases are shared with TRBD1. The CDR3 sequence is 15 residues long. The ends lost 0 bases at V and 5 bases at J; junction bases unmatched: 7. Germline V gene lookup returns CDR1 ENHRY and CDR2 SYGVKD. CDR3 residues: CAISESRRQGHEQYF. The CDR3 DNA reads TGTGCCATCAGTGAGTCGCGCCGACAGGGCCACGAGCAGTACTTC.

DNA of the CDR3: TGCGCCAGCAGCCAATTTGAGATTTTGAACACTGAAGCTTTCTTT. Translating it yields CASSQFEILNTEAFF. This chain joins TRBV4-1 and TRBJ1-1, with D uncertain. CDR3 size: 15 residues. Trimming stripped 2 bases from V and 0 bases from J, with 10 bases between. Germline CDR1 is MGHRA and CDR2 is YSYEKL.

Here the CDR3 DNA reads TGTGCCAGTAGTACCCAGGGGATCTATGGCTACACCTTC. This translates into CASSTQGIYGYTF. The chain recombines TRBV19 with TRBJ1-2; tentative D call: TRBD1 (6 bases). Looked up from germline, CDR1 is LNHDA and CDR2 is SQIVND (reference sequence). V was cut by 4 bases and J by 4 bases, with 10 bases left in between. The CDR3 extends over 13 amino acids.

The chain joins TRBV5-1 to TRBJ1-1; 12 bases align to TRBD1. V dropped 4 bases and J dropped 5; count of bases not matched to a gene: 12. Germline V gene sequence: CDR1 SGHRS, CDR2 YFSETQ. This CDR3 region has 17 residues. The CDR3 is CASSLLPGQGAQTEAFF. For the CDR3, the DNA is TGCGCCAGCAGCCTACTACCGGGACAGGGGGCACAGACTGAAGCTTTCTTT.

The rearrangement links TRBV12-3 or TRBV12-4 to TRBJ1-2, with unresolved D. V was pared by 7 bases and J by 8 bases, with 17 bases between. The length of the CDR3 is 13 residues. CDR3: CASTSYRSGGYTF. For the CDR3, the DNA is TGTGCCAGCACCTCTTACCGTTCTGGCGGCTACACCTTC.

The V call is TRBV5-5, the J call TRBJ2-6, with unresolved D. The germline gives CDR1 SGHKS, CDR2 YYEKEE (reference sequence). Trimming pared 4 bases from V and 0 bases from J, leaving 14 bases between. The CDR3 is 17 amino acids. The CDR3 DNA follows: TGTGCCAGCAGCCCCAGGCAGGCCTCCTCTGGGGCCAACGTCCTGACTTTC. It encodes CASSPRQASSGANVLTF.

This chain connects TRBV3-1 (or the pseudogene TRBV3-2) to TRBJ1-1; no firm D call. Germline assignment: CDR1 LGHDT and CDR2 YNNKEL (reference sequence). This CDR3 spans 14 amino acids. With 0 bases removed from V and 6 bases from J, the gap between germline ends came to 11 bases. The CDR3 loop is CASSQEGRDAEAFF. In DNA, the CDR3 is TGTGCCAGCAGCCAAGAGGGCCGGGATGCTGAAGCTTTCTTT.

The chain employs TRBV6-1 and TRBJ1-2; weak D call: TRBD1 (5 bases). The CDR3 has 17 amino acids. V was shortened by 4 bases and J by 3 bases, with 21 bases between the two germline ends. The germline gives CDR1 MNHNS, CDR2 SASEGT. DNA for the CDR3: TGTGCCAGCAGTGTAGTTGGGGCTAAAGTTCTTCACTATGGCTACACCTTC. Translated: CASSVVGAKVLHYGYTF.

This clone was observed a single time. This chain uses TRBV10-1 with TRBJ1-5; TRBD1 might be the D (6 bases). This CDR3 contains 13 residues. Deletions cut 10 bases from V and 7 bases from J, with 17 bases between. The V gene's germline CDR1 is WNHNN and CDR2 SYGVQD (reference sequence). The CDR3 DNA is TGCGCCATACTAACAGGGTTTTTACAGCCCCAGCATTTT. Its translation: CAILTGFLQPQHF.

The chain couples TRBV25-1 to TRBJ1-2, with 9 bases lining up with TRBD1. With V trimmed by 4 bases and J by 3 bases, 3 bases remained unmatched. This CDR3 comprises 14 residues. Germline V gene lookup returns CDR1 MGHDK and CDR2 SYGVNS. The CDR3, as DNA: TGTGCCAGCAGTGGTACAGGGGGCGACTATGGCTACACCTTC. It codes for CASSGTGGDYGYTF.

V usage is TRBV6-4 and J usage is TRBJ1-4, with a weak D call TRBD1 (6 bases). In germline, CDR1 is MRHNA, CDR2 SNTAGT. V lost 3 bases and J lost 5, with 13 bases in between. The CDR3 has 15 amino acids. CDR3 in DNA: TGTGCCAGCAGTGAGGAGGCAGGGGAGAATGAAAAACTGTTTTTT. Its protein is CASSEEAGENEKLFF.

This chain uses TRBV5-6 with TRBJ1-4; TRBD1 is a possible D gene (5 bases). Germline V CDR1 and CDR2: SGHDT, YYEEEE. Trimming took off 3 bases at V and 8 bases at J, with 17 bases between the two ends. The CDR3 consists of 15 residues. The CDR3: CASSWGPDKGEKLFF. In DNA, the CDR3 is TGTGCCAGCAGCTGGGGCCCGGACAAAGGAGAAAAACTGTTTTTT.

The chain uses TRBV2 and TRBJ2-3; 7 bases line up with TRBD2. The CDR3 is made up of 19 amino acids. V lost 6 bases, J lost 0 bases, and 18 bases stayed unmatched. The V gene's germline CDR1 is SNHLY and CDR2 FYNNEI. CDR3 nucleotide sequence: TGTGCCAGCAGCTCCTGGGCGTCTAGCGGTAAGACTAGCACAGATACGCAGTATTTT. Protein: CASSSWASSGKTSTDTQYF.

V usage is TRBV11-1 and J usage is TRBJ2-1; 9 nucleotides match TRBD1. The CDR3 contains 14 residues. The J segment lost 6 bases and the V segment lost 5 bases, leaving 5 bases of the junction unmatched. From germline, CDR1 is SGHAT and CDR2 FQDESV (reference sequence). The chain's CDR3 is CASSRDRVFNEQFF. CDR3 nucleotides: TGTGCCAGCAGCCGGGACAGGGTTTTCAATGAGCAGTTCTTC.

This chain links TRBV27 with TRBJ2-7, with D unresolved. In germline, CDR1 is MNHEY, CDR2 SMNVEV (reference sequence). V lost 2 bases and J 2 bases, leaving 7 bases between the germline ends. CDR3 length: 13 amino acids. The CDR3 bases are TGTGCCAGCAGTTTAAAGCTTCCCTACGAGCAGTACTTC. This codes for CASSLKLPYEQYF.

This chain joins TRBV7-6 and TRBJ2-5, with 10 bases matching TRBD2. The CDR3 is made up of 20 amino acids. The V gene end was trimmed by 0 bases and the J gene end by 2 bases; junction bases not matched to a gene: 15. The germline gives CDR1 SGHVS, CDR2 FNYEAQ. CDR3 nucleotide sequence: TGTGCCAGCAGCTTAGCTGACGGGGCTAGCGGGGGACCTTTACAAGAGACCCAGTACTTC. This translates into CASSLADGASGGPLQETQYF. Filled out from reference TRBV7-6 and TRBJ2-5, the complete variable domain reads GAGVSQSPRYKVTKRGQDVALRCDPISGHVSLYWYRQALGQGPEFLTYFNYEAQQDKSGLPNDRFSAERPEGSISTLTIQRTEQRDSAMYRCASSLADGASGGPLQETQYFGPGTRLLVL.

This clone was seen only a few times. The DNA of the CDR3 is TGTGCCAGCAGTAGAGGGGGGGCCAGGGTAAGCGATGAGCAGTTCTTC. This codes for CASSRGGARVSDEQFF. The V and J genes are TRBV5-4 and TRBJ2-1; possible D gene TRBD2, 7 bases. The CDR3 is 16 amino acids. The germline CDR1 and CDR2 sequences are SGHNT and YYREEE (reference sequence). Trimming took off 5 bases at V and 8 bases at J, with 23 bases between the two ends.